This T cell receptor beta chain is drawn from a study of shared clonotypes between healthy human individuals. Study as a whole: The cohort had two women and three men, ages 18 to 49.

This clone was seen a handful of times. Other DNA sequences within the sample encode an identical CDR3. The CDR3 spans 15 residues. Germline V CDR1 and CDR2: SGHRS, YFSETQ. Trimming at V came to 4 bases and at J to 6 bases, leaving 7 bases not matched to a gene. Method: immunoSEQ multiplex PCR; TCRdb's copy keeps in-frame clones and lacks some. The table shows approximately 700,000 clones, with more than 70% occurring only once. The clonotype was recovered from a woman aged 25 to 45 in good health. The chain joins TRBV5-1 to TRBJ2-2; 9 nucleotides align to TRBD1. Material for sequencing was memory CD4+ T cells sorted from blood. Sample subset: CD45RA-negative fraction. The CDR3 loop is CASSPGDRDSGELFF. The CDR3 coding sequence is TGCGCCAGCAGCCCGGGGGACAGGGACTCCGGGGAGCTGTTTTTT.